This entry lists 29 T cell receptor beta chains sequenced from one sample in a study of blood T cell repertoires in COVID-19. Sequenced by immunoSEQ multiplex PCR; TCRdb stores in-frame clones only, minus some. The data contain 100,000 to 150,000 clones, approximately 85% of them singletons. Specimen: peripheral blood. These receptors originate from a man older than 75 with active or convalescent COVID-19.

The chain is built from TRBV7-7 and TRBJ2-7, with 7 bases lining up with TRBD2. The CDR3 loop spans 15 amino acids. In germline, CDR1 is SSHAT, CDR2 FNYEAQ (reference sequence). V was clipped by 5 bases and J by 0 bases; unmatched bases: 7. The CDR3 here is CASSRGTTSSYEQYF. DNA of the CDR3: TGTGCCAGCAGCCGGGGGACTACGAGCTCCTACGAGCAGTACTTC.

The chain uses TRBV19 and TRBJ2-1; D may be TRBD1 (7 bases). With 3 bases removed from V and 9 bases from J, the gap between germline ends came to 15 bases. CDR3 length: 14 residues. Germline CDR1 LNHDA, CDR2 SQIVND (reference sequence). The CDR3, as DNA: TGTGCCAGTAGTATCCCCGCCAGGGGGGCTGAGCAGTTCTTC. Protein: CASSIPARGAEQFF.

The gene calls are TRBV2 and TRBJ2-3; TRBD2 might be the D (6 bases). The CDR3 has 11 amino acids. Germline assignment: CDR1 SNHLY and CDR2 FYNNEI. The CDR3 region has the DNA TGTGGATCGACTAGGACAGATACGCAGTATTTT. Amino acid sequence: CGSTRTDTQYF.

The V call is TRBV6-5, the J call TRBJ2-7, with a weak D call TRBD1 (7 bases). V gave up 4 bases and J gave up 0 bases, with 16 bases separating them. From germline, CDR1 is MNHEY and CDR2 SVGAGI. The CDR3 sequence is 16 residues long. The CDR3 protein is CASSSVGGTASYEQYF. The CDR3 nucleotides read TGTGCCAGCAGTTCGGTGGGCGGGACAGCCTCCTACGAGCAGTACTTC.

This chain uses TRBV29-1 with TRBJ2-3; 9 nucleotides line up with TRBD1. The CDR3 has 14 amino acids. With V trimmed by 7 bases and J by 5 bases, 10 bases remained unmatched. The germline V gene has CDR1 SQVTM and CDR2 ANQGSEA. The CDR3 DNA is TGCAGCGCCGCGCCTACAGGGGGCATAGATACGCAGTATTTT. It yields the protein CSAAPTGGIDTQYF.

The chain links TRBV11-3 to TRBJ2-7; D gene uncertain. This CDR3 is 12 amino acids long. The germline CDR1 and CDR2 sequences are SGHNT and YENEEA. V lost 10 bases to trimming and J lost 4 bases, with 14 bases between them. The CDR3 nucleotides are TGTGCCACCCCGGAGTACCGTTACGAGCAGTACTTC. Its protein product is CATPEYRYEQYF.

The V and J genes are TRBV5-5 and TRBJ2-1; possibly TRBD1 for D (5 bases). This CDR3 region has 12 residues. The germline CDR1 and CDR2 sequences are SGHKS and YYEKEE (reference sequence). The germline V and J ends were trimmed by 2 bases and 7 bases, with 7 bases remaining between them. CDR3 residues: CASSLTGNEQFF. CDR3 bases: TGTGCCAGCAGCTTAACAGGTAATGAGCAGTTCTTC.

The chain employs TRBV19 and TRBJ1-2; D may be TRBD1 (5 bases). CDR1 is LNHDA and CDR2 is SQIVND in the germline V gene (reference sequence). The ends were cut back, 3 bases at V and 7 bases at J, with 15 bases in the middle. CDR3 length: 14 amino acids. The CDR3 DNA is TGTGCCAGTAGTATGTTGGGGCAGCTCCTTGGCTACACCTTC. Protein: CASSMLGQLLGYTF. The full variable domain, rest sourced from reference TRBV19 and TRBJ1-2, is DGGITQSPKYLFRKEGQNVTLSCEQNLNHDAMYWYRQDPGQGLRLIYYSQIVNDFQKGDIAEGYSVSREKKESFPLTVTSAQKNPTAFYLCASSMLGQLLGYTFGSGTRLTVV.

The table lists this clone with a count of one. The V call is TRBV13, the J call TRBJ1-6; tentative D call: TRBD1 (6 bases). CDR1 and CDR2 (germline): PRHDT, FYEKMQ (reference sequence). CDR3 size: 17 residues. Trimming left V 4 bases short and J 9 bases short, with 22 bases between. This chain's CDR3 is CASSSRAEGGVRSPLHF. In DNA, the CDR3 is TGTGCCAGCAGCTCCCGCGCGGAGGGGGGGGTACGTTCACCCCTCCACTTT.

The gene calls are TRBV7-9 and TRBJ2-6; D perhaps matches TRBD1 (6 bases). CDR3 size: 13 residues. Per the germline V gene, CDR1 is SEHNR and CDR2 is FQNEAQ (reference sequence). V dropped 11 bases and J dropped 2 bases, with 10 bases sitting between them. As DNA, the CDR3 is TGTGCCGGCAACAGGGCTGGGGCCAACGTCCTGACTTTC. The encoded protein is CAGNRAGANVLTF.

This rearrangement joins TRBV10-3 to TRBJ1-1; no clear D gene. This CDR3 contains 14 residues. Trimming took 6 bases from V and 3 from J, leaving 14 bases between them. Germline-derived CDR1 and CDR2 are ENHRY and SYGVKD. The chain's CDR3 is CAISPGSRDTEAFF. CDR3 in DNA: TGTGCCATCAGCCCGGGTTCTCGGGACACTGAAGCTTTCTTT.

The rearrangement links TRBV18 to TRBJ2-5; D not resolved. The germline CDR1 and CDR2 sequences are KGHSH and LQKENI. V dropped 2 bases and J dropped 1 base, with 5 bases sitting between them. CDR3 size: 13 residues. CDR3: CASSPAAQETQYF. In nucleotides, the CDR3 is TGTGCCAGCTCACCAGCGGCCCAAGAGACCCAGTACTTC.

V gene TRBV4-2 combines with J gene TRBJ2-5; maybe TRBD1 (6 bases). The CDR3 loop spans 15 amino acids. Germline-derived CDR1 and CDR2 are LGHNA and YNFKEQ. V shed 1 base and J shed 4 bases, with 13 bases lying between them. This chain's CDR3 is CASSQGTGSPETQYF. The DNA for the CDR3 is TGTGCCAGCAGCCAAGGTACAGGGTCCCCAGAGACCCAGTACTTC.

This clone was observed a single time. This chain connects TRBV9 to TRBJ1-2; D remains unclear. The CDR3 is 14 residues long. Looked up from germline, CDR1 is SGDLS and CDR2 is YYNGEE. V was shortened by 0 bases and J by 0 bases, with 6 bases between the two germline ends. The DNA for the CDR3 is TGTGCCAGCAGCGTAGACAGAGCTAACTATGGCTACACCTTC. It yields the protein CASSVDRANYGYTF.

The chain combines TRBV12-3 or TRBV12-4 with TRBJ1-1; D is undetermined. The germline V and J ends were trimmed by 4 bases and 3 bases, with 6 bases remaining between them. This CDR3 is 12 amino acids long. CDR3 amino acids: CASSYRDTEAFF. In DNA, the CDR3 is TGTGCCAGCAGTTATCGAGACACTGAAGCTTTCTTT.

This clone was seen a few times. Other DNA sequences in this specimen translate into the identical CDR3. The CDR3 nucleotides read TGTGCCAGCAGTTCCAGGACACGAGGCTACACCTTC. Amino acid sequence: CASSSRTRGYTF. The chain has TRBV6-5 and TRBJ1-2; maybe TRBD1 (5 bases). CDR1 is MNHEY, CDR2 SVGAGI, per germline. The CDR3 extends over 12 amino acids. V shed 4 bases and J shed 8 bases, with 11 bases lying between them.

The chain recombines TRBV5-6 with TRBJ2-1; TRBD2 matches at 16 bases. With V trimmed by 3 bases and J by 8 bases, 5 bases remained unmatched. CDR3 length: 16 residues. In germline, CDR1 is SGHDT, CDR2 YYEEEE. The CDR3 DNA is TGTGCCAGCAGCTATCCGGGACTAGCGGGGGGGCATGAGCAGTTCTTC. It specifies CASSYPGLAGGHEQFF.

This rearrangement joins TRBV6-5 to TRBJ2-7, with TRBD2 matching over 12 bases. Germline V gene data show CDR1 as MNHEY and CDR2 as SVGAGI. The CDR3 totals 15 residues. V shed 6 bases and J 6 bases; nucleotides not matched to a gene: 9. CDR3 DNA sequence: TGTGCCAGCAGGCCCCCTAGCGGGGGGGCCCGCGAGCAGTACTTC. Protein: CASRPPSGGAREQYF.

The V and J genes are TRBV9 and TRBJ2-3; D not certain. The CDR3 is made up of 13 amino acids. Trimming removed 4 bases from V and 4 bases from J, with 10 bases in between. CDR1 and CDR2 (germline): SGDLS, YYNGEE. The CDR3 loop is CASSPAASDTQYF. CDR3 nucleotide sequence: TGTGCCAGCAGCCCCGCGGCTTCAGATACGCAGTATTTT.

This clone was seen once. The rearrangement links TRBV15 to TRBJ1-1; TRBD1 matches at 8 bases. The CDR3 spans 15 residues. V lost 0 bases to trimming and J lost 5 bases; unmatched junction nucleotides: 5. Looked up from germline, CDR1 is LNHNV and CDR2 is YYDKDF (reference sequence). The DNA for the CDR3 is TGTGCCACCAGCAGAGAGGCCAGGGGGCTGACTGAAGCTTTCTTT. This translates into CATSREARGLTEAFF. The full variable domain, its missing parts supplied by reference TRBV15 and TRBJ1-1, is DAMVIQNPRYQVTQFGKPVTLSCSQTLNHNVMYWYQQKSSQAPKLLFHYYDKDFNNEADTPDNFQSRRPNTSFCFLDIRSPGLGDTAMYLCATSREARGLTEAFFGQGTRLTVV.

V usage is TRBV9 and J usage is TRBJ2-1; 9 positions agree with TRBD1. V was pared by 4 bases and J by 8 bases, with 10 bases of the junction left unmatched. CDR1 SGDLS and CDR2 YYNGEE come from the germline V gene. The CDR3 runs to 15 residues. CDR3 nucleotides: TGTGCCAGCAGCCAGACTCCGGGACAGGGACATGAGCAGTTCTTC. Translated, it gives CASSQTPGQGHEQFF. Filled out from reference TRBV9 and TRBJ2-1, the complete variable domain reads DSGVTQTPKHLITATGQRVTLRCSPRSGDLSVYWYQQSLDQGLQFLIQYYNGEERAKGNILERFSAQQFPDLHSELNLSSLELGDSALYFCASSQTPGQGHEQFFGPGTRLTVL.

CDR3 sequence: CAIRNPGQAQDYGYTF. In nucleotides, the CDR3 is TGTGCCATCAGGAATCCGGGACAGGCACAGGACTATGGCTACACCTTC. J is TRBJ1-2 and V is TRBV10-3; 8 nucleotides align to TRBD1. V shed 6 bases, J shed 3 bases, and the junction held 12 bases outside the gene matches. The CDR3 runs to 16 residues. Germline CDR1 reads ENHRY; CDR2 reads SYGVKD.

V is TRBV10-3 and J is TRBJ1-2; the match to TRBD1 covers 9 bases. CDR1 is ENHRY, CDR2 SYGVKD, per germline. The CDR3 has 16 amino acids. V trimming: 4 bases; J trimming: 3 bases; junction bases outside the gene matches: 9. For the CDR3, the DNA is TGTGCCATCAGTGCCATTTCCGGGACAGGGCACTATGGCTACACCTTC. It codes for CAISAISGTGHYGYTF.

This chain joins TRBV12-3 or TRBV12-4 and TRBJ2-2, with 11 bases that match TRBD1. The CDR3 is 13 amino acids. After removal of 11 bases from V and 5 bases from J, the junction contained 4 bases not matched to a gene. CDR3 nucleotides: TGTGCCGGACAGGGGGCGCTGACCGGGGAGCTGTTTTTT. Translated: CAGQGALTGELFF.

V and J are TRBV11-2 and TRBJ1-2; D not resolved. The length of the CDR3 is 15 residues. V was trimmed by 4 bases and J by 0 bases, leaving 12 bases between them. Germline lookup yields CDR1 SGHAT and CDR2 FQNNGV. CDR3 residues: CASSSERTANYGYTF. The CDR3 DNA reads TGTGCCAGCAGCTCTGAGCGGACGGCTAACTATGGCTACACCTTC.

The rearrangement uses TRBV4-1 and TRBJ2-5, with 9 bases aligning to TRBD1. This CDR3 is 16 amino acids long. V lost 4 bases, J lost 2 bases, and 8 bases stayed unmatched. Germline values: CDR1 MGHRA, CDR2 YSYEKL. Here the CDR3 reads CASSPDRGMGQETQYF. The DNA for the CDR3 is TGCGCCAGCAGCCCAGACAGGGGGATGGGTCAAGAGACCCAGTACTTC.

This clone has only a few counts. The chain links TRBV5-1 to TRBJ2-1, with 9 bases lining up with TRBD1. There are 15 residues in the CDR3. V gave up 4 bases and J gave up 6 bases; unmatched junction bases: 8. Germline V gives CDR1 SGHRS, CDR2 YFSETQ. In DNA form, the CDR3 reads TGCGCCAGCAGCACGGACAGGGGTCGTGTCAATGAGCAGTTCTTC. Protein: CASSTDRGRVNEQFF.

A few counts support this clone. The chain joins TRBV4-3 to TRBJ1-2, with 9 bases that match TRBD1. Germline V gene sequence: CDR1 LGHNA, CDR2 YSLEER. This CDR3 is 14 amino acids long. With 4 bases clipped from V and 9 bases from J, the junction kept 9 bases outside the gene matches. CDR3 nucleotide sequence: TGCGCCAGCAGCCCCCAGACAGGGGGAGGTAGCTACACCTTC. Its translation: CASSPQTGGGSYTF.

The count of this clone is one. The chain combines TRBV2 with TRBJ2-1; 9 bases map to TRBD1. The CDR3 sequence is 17 residues long. Unmatched junction bases numbered 11, after V lost 2 bases and J lost 6 bases. CDR1 is SNHLY and CDR2 is FYNNEI in the germline V gene. For the CDR3, the DNA is TGTGCCAGCAGTGAACTTCGGACAGGGGCGAGGTCCAATGAGCAGTTCTTC. It is translated as CASSELRTGARSNEQFF.